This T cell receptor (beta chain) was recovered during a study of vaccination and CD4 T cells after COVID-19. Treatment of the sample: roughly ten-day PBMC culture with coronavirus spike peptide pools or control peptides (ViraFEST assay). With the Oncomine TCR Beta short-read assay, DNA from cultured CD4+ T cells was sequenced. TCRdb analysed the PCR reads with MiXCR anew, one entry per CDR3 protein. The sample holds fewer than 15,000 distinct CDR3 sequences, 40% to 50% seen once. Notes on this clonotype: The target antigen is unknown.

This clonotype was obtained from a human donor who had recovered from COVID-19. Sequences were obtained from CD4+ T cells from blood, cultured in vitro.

The CDR3 loop reads CASSLSGQINTGELFF. CDR3 DNA sequence: TGTGCCAGCAGTTTATCGGGTCAAATAAACACCGGGGAGCTGTTTTTT. The chain links TRBV27 to TRBJ2-2; D not certain. Germline CDR1 reads MNHEY; CDR2 reads SMNVEV (reference sequence). The V end lost 0 bases, the J end lost 2 bases, and 10 bases lay between the germline ends. The CDR3 covers 16 residues.